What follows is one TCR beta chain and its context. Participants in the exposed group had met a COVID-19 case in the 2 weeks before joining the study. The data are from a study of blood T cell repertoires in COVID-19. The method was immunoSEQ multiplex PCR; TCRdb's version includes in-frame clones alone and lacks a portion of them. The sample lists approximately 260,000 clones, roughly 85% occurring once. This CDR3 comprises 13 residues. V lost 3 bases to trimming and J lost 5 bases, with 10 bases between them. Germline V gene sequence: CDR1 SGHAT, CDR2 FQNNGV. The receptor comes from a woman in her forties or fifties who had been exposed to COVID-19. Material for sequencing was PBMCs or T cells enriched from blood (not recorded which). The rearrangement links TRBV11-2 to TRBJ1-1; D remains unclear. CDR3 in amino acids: CASSLRERTEAFF. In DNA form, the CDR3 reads TGTGCCAGCAGCTTGAGGGAAAGGACTGAAGCTTTCTTT.